This T cell receptor beta chain was captured by sequencing in a study of OX40 agonist ivuxolimab in advanced cancers. Looking at the study overall: The treatment was a fully human IgG2 OX40 agonist, ivuxolimab. Study-level points and caveats: On average, CD8+ T cells had more expanded clones than CD4+.

The ends were cut back, 4 bases at V and 3 bases at J, with 14 bases in the middle. The CDR3 length is 14 residues. Germline V CDR1 and CDR2: SGHDT, YYEEEE. Method: immunoSEQ multiplex PCR; TCRdb's copy keeps in-frame clones and lacks some. The table lists about 87,000 clones, about 86% of them singletons, with roughly 1.6% in the top ten. As regards this clone: Its specificity is not known.

The TCR originated in an adult with an advanced solid tumor such as melanoma, head and neck, liver or kidney cancer. The chain combines TRBV5-6 with TRBJ2-7; no definite D call. Sequences were derived from CD4+ or CD8+ T cells sorted from blood, sampled in a trial of the OX40 agonist ivuxolimab. DNA for the CDR3: TGTGCCAGCAGCCTTGGGCAGGTTCTCTACGAGCAGTACTTC. Protein product: CASSLGQVLYEQYF.